One T cell receptor (beta chain) is described in this entry. Sequencing was performed with immunoSEQ multiplex PCR; in TCRdb, only in-frame clones are kept and a portion is missing. The sample has 120,000 or so clones, about 90% seen once. CDR1 and CDR2 (germline): KGHSH, LQKENI. This CDR3 spans 15 amino acids. Trimming cost V 0 bases and J 7 bases; bases outside gene matches: 9. These data originate in a study of control samples from healthy donors and cancer patients. This receptor was obtained from a young man in good health. Specimen: blood. The chain uses TRBV18 and TRBJ2-7; 7 positions match TRBD1. DNA for the CDR3: TGTGCCAGCTCACCACCAGGGGGCACAGTGGGGGAGCAGTACTTC. This sequence encodes CASSPPGGTVGEQYF.